This TCR beta chain came from a study of cytomegalovirus exposure and HLA in healthy donors. Study-wide context: Across 300 to 400 genotyped donors, approximately 81% landed in the Caucasian-associated ancestry cluster. Study observations and caveats: Most CMV-associated TCR beta chains appeared HLA-restricted in a later analysis.

Donors showed nominal health when sampled, although they likely had unrecorded immune exposures. Amplification used 60 Vbeta primers and 13 Jbeta primers. The assay was immunoSEQ multiplex PCR, and TCRdb's table has in-frame clones only and misses some. The repertoire consists of around 130,000 clones, with approximately 83% occurring once and the leading ten covering around 1.3%. With respect to this clone: Its antigen remains unidentified.

The sequence was collected from a girl aged 2 to 10 in good health and CMV-seronegative. The specimen sequenced was PBMCs.

CDR3 DNA: TGTGCCAGCAGCTTAGCTCCCGGTAGTCAGCCCCAGCATTTT. Its translation: CASSLAPGSQPQHF. This rearrangement joins TRBV11-2 to TRBJ1-5, with D hard to call. This CDR3 spans 14 amino acids. CDR1 is SGHAT and CDR2 is FQNNGV in the germline V gene. Trimming shortened V by 1 base and J by 6 bases, and 10 bases separated the two germline ends.